Below, 24 T cell receptor beta chains from the same sample are listed, as sequenced in a study of T cell repertoires in cytomegalovirus infection. TCRdb itself ran the reads through MiXCR, one entry per CDR3 protein. The sample has hundreds of thousands of distinct CDR3 sequences; about 44% are singletons. These receptors lack a known antigen. This sample comprised cultured PBMCs, obtained from culture after CMV antigen stimulation. These receptors were obtained from a human donor in good health (CMV status not recorded). Some clones in this sample may be carry-over from other donors' samples.

The CDR3 DNA reads as TGTGCCAGTAGTATATCCCTAGCGGGAGTTCAAGATACGCAGTATTTT. Amino acids: CASSISLAGVQDTQYF. V is TRBV19 and J is TRBJ2-3; 10 positions match TRBD2. Germline V gene lookup returns CDR1 LNHDA and CDR2 SQIVND (reference sequence). The CDR3 spans 16 residues. The ends lost 2 bases at V and 5 bases at J; junction bases unmatched: 7.

This clonotype was detected a few times. The rearrangement links TRBV7-9 to TRBJ2-7; D remains ambiguous. CDR1 and CDR2 (germline): SEHNR, FQNEAQ (reference sequence). The length of the CDR3 is 16 residues. V was cut by 1 base and J by 4 bases, with 17 bases left in between. CDR3 DNA sequence: TGTGCCAGCAGCTTAGATTCCGGAAGGAGTTTTTACGAGCAGTACTTC. Translating it yields CASSLDSGRSFYEQYF.

The V and J genes are TRBV7-2 and TRBJ2-7; no clear D. The CDR3 contains 14 residues. CDR1 and CDR2 (germline): SGHTA, FQGNSA. Trimming left V 1 base short and J 5 bases short, with 12 bases between. The chain's CDR3 is CASSLVVGFDEQYF. CDR3 coding DNA: TGTGCCAGCAGCTTAGTTGTAGGGTTCGACGAGCAGTACTTC.

The chain recombines TRBV6-5 with TRBJ2-7; 7 bases match TRBD1. The CDR3 runs 14 residues. Germline CDR1 reads MNHEY; CDR2 reads SVGAGI. With 6 bases clipped from V and 3 bases from J, the junction kept 8 bases outside the gene matches. The CDR3 protein is CASRQLQGNYEQYF. The CDR3 bases are TGTGCCAGCAGACAATTACAGGGGAACTACGAGCAGTACTTC.

The genes are TRBV7-8 and TRBJ1-3; D uncertain. This CDR3 is 14 amino acids long. V lost 1 base and J lost 4, with 8 bases in between. Germline V CDR1 and CDR2: SGHVS, FQNEAQ. The DNA for the CDR3 is TGTGCCAGCAGCTTAGGAGTTTTAGGAAACACCATATATTTT. This encodes CASSLGVLGNTIYF. Complete variable domain (other parts from reference TRBV7-8 and TRBJ1-3): GAGVSQSPRYKVAKRGQDVALRCDPISGHVSLFWYQQALGQGPEFLTYFQNEAQLDKSGLPSDRFFAERPEGSVSTLKIQRTQQEDSAVYLCASSLGVLGNTIYFGEGSWLTVV.

This chain uses TRBV7-2 with TRBJ2-7, with D tentatively TRBD2 (6 bases). This CDR3 comprises 15 residues. V lost 5 bases to trimming and J lost 4 bases, with 18 bases between them. Germline CDR1 reads SGHTA; CDR2 reads FQGNSA. The CDR3 is CASSRPTGESYEQYF. In nucleotides, the CDR3 is TGTGCCAGCAGCCGCCCCACGGGAGAGTCGTACGAGCAGTACTTC.

The J gene is TRBJ2-7, the V gene TRBV7-9; D is uncertain. The ends were cut back, 5 bases at V and 2 bases at J, with 19 bases in the middle. The CDR3 loop spans 16 amino acids. Germline assignment: CDR1 SEHNR and CDR2 FQNEAQ (reference sequence). The CDR3 loop reads CASSPWGSPPTYEQYF. CDR3 DNA: TGTGCCAGCAGCCCTTGGGGTTCGCCCCCAACCTACGAGCAGTACTTC.

This sequence joins TRBV7-9 and TRBJ2-5, with 7 bases lining up with TRBD1. Germline lookup yields CDR1 SEHNR and CDR2 FQNEAQ (reference sequence). V shed 6 bases, J shed 5 bases, and the junction held 9 bases outside the gene matches. The length of the CDR3 is 14 residues. The CDR3: CASSWSWGQETQYF. Written as DNA, the CDR3 is TGTGCCAGCAGTTGGTCTTGGGGACAGGAGACCCAGTACTTC.

This sequence joins TRBV20-1 and TRBJ2-3; tentative D call: TRBD2 (5 bases). The ends were cut back, 1 base at V and 4 bases at J, with 12 bases in the middle. The CDR3 spans 14 residues. Per germline, CDR1 DFQATT and CDR2 SNEGSKA (reference sequence). The CDR3 is CSARVPGLPDTQYF. CDR3 coding DNA: TGCAGTGCTAGAGTTCCAGGACTCCCAGATACGCAGTATTTT.

This clonotype was seen more than once but under ten times. The V and J genes are TRBV12-3 or TRBV12-4 and TRBJ2-1, with 8 bases aligning to TRBD2. This CDR3 is 16 amino acids long. Germline trimming cut 4 bases from V and 3 bases from J; bases unmatched to any gene: 8. CDR3 loop: CASSWGERGLYNEQFF. The CDR3 coding sequence is TGTGCCAGCAGTTGGGGAGAGCGGGGGCTCTACAATGAGCAGTTCTTC.

This chain connects TRBV7-8 to TRBJ1-2; 8 bases are a match to TRBD1. The J segment lost 9 bases and the V segment lost 1 base, leaving 1 base of the junction unmatched. Germline values: CDR1 SGHVS, CDR2 FQNEAQ. The length of the CDR3 is 12 residues. This CDR3 is CASSLGQGSYTF. The CDR3 DNA reads as TGTGCCAGCAGCTTAGGACAGGGGAGCTACACCTTC. Full variable domain (outside the CDR3, taken from reference TRBV7-8 and TRBJ1-2): GAGVSQSPRYKVAKRGQDVALRCDPISGHVSLFWYQQALGQGPEFLTYFQNEAQLDKSGLPSDRFFAERPEGSVSTLKIQRTQQEDSAVYLCASSLGQGSYTFGSGTRLTVV.

V is TRBV4-2 and J is TRBJ1-6, with a weak D call TRBD1 (5 bases). Trimming shortened V by 0 bases and J by 9 bases, and 15 bases separated the two germline ends. Germline CDR1 is LGHNA and CDR2 is YNFKEQ. This CDR3 spans 16 amino acids. CDR3 nucleotide sequence: TGTGCCAGCAGCCAAGATCCGGCCAGGGCAGGTTCACCCCTCCACTTT. Protein product: CASSQDPARAGSPLHF.

This chain joins TRBV5-1 and TRBJ1-4, with a tentative D call TRBD1 (6 bases). Germline lookup yields CDR1 SGHRS and CDR2 YFSETQ. Trimming removed 3 bases at V and 6 bases at J, with 15 bases between. The CDR3 runs to 15 residues. CDR3 bases: TGCGCCAGCAGCTCAGGGGCAGGGGCAGATGAAAAACTGTTTTTT. Amino acids: CASSSGAGADEKLFF.

Only a few counts were recorded for this clonotype. The rearrangement uses TRBV6-5 and TRBJ2-1; D uncertain. The CDR3 is 15 amino acids. Germline V lookup: CDR1 MNHEY, CDR2 SVGAGI. V lost 2 bases and J lost 3, with 11 bases in between. As DNA, the CDR3 is TGTGCCAGCAGTTACGGTGGTAGCCTCTACAATGAGCAGTTCTTC. Translation: CASSYGGSLYNEQFF.

CDR3 DNA: TGTGCCAGCAGCAAAGCGGGGGGGCGGGAGACCCAGTACTTC. It yields the protein CASSKAGGRETQYF. V usage is TRBV7-2 and J usage is TRBJ2-5; 10 nucleotides line up with TRBD2. The CDR3 totals 14 residues. Germline assignment: CDR1 SGHTA and CDR2 FQGNSA. The V segment lost 5 bases and the J segment 5 bases; nucleotides outside the gene matches: 5.

The chain carries TRBV20-1 and TRBJ2-5, with 16 bases lining up with TRBD2. The germline V gene encodes CDR1 DFQATT and CDR2 SNEGSKA (reference sequence). Trimming at V came to 4 bases and at J to 1 base, leaving 3 bases not matched to a gene. The CDR3 loop spans 16 amino acids. CDR3 DNA: TGCAGTGCTACCGGGACTAGCGGGAGGGCCCAAGAGACCCAGTACTTC. The encoded protein is CSATGTSGRAQETQYF.

J is TRBJ2-2 and V is TRBV2; no firm D call. This CDR3 has 15 amino acids. Germline V gene data show CDR1 as SNHLY and CDR2 as FYNNEI. The V and J ends lost 3 bases and 7 bases respectively, with 15 bases between them. In DNA, the CDR3 is TGTGCCAGCAGTGATAGTCCGGCGGAGATCGGGGAGCTGTTTTTT. It specifies CASSDSPAEIGELFF.

This chain uses TRBV19 with TRBJ2-3; 8 positions match TRBD2. The CDR3 has 15 residues. The V segment lost 7 bases and the J segment 2 bases; nucleotides outside the gene matches: 8. CDR1 and CDR2 (germline): LNHDA, SQIVND (reference sequence). The CDR3: CASKALAGPTDTQYF. CDR3 DNA: TGTGCCAGTAAAGCGTTAGCGGGGCCCACAGATACGCAGTATTTT. Based on the CDR3 plus reference TRBV19 and TRBJ2-3, the full variable domain is DGGITQSPKYLFRKEGQNVTLSCEQNLNHDAMYWYRQDPGQGLRLIYYSQIVNDFQKGDIAEGYSVSREKKESFPLTVTSAQKNPTAFYLCASKALAGPTDTQYFGPGTRLTVL.

This clonotype turned up a few times. The V and J genes are TRBV7-4 and TRBJ2-3; D may be TRBD2 (5 bases). Per germline, CDR1 SGHVT and CDR2 SQSDAQ. Trimming stripped 5 bases from V and 1 base from J, with 16 bases between. The CDR3 length is 16 residues. The CDR3 coding sequence is TGTGCCAGCAGCATCCCGGACTCGACGGGCACAGATACGCAGTATTTT. As protein: CASSIPDSTGTDTQYF.

The gene calls are TRBV5-4 and TRBJ2-3; D gene uncertain. The V end was cut by 2 bases, the J end by 0 bases, with 10 bases between. The CDR3 covers 15 residues. Germline assignment: CDR1 SGHNT and CDR2 YYREEE (reference sequence). DNA for the CDR3: TGTGCCAGCAGCTTCGATTTCTCTAGCACAGATACGCAGTATTTT. This gives the protein CASSFDFSSTDTQYF.

The chain recombines TRBV5-5 with TRBJ2-7; TRBD1 might be the D (6 bases). CDR1 and CDR2 from the germline V gene are SGHKS and YYEKEE (reference sequence). V shed 3 bases and J shed 0 bases, with 19 bases lying between them. The CDR3 spans 17 residues. The CDR3 region is CASSWATRGTNSYEQYF. The CDR3 DNA is TGTGCCAGCAGCTGGGCTACTAGGGGGACAAACTCCTACGAGCAGTACTTC.

The gene calls are TRBV27 and TRBJ2-3; D may be TRBD1 (6 bases). CDR3 length equals 15 residues. Germline V gene lookup returns CDR1 MNHEY and CDR2 SMNVEV (reference sequence). The V end was cut by 8 bases, the J end by 3 bases, with 18 bases between. This chain's CDR3 is CASHPLTGRTDTQYF. In DNA form, the CDR3 reads TGTGCCAGCCACCCTCTCACAGGGCGGACAGATACGCAGTATTTT.

This chain connects TRBV14 to TRBJ2-1, with no clear D. V lost 2 bases and J lost 8, with 10 bases in between. CDR3 length: 13 amino acids. Germline V gene data show CDR1 as SGHDN and CDR2 as FVKESK. The CDR3 sequence: CASSQPGRDEQFF. The CDR3 DNA follows: TGTGCCAGCAGCCAACCTGGTAGGGATGAGCAGTTCTTC.

The rearrangement joins TRBV5-1 to TRBJ2-1, with 9 bases aligning to TRBD2. Unmatched junction bases numbered 6, after V lost 4 bases and J lost 4 bases. The CDR3 runs 15 residues. From germline, CDR1 is SGHRS and CDR2 YFSETQ. CDR3 sequence: CASSRASGEYNEQFF. The DNA of the CDR3 is TGCGCCAGCAGCCGCGCTAGCGGGGAATACAATGAGCAGTTCTTC.